These 27 T cell receptor beta chains were sequenced from one sample in a study of cytomegalovirus exposure and HLA in healthy donors. The PCR ran on 60 Vbeta and 13 Jbeta primers. Data came from immunoSEQ multiplex PCR; TCRdb stores just in-frame clones and leaves some out. Found here are about 110,000 clones, approximately 80% of them singletons; the top ten hold less than 2.5%. The sequenced sample consisted of PBMCs. Receptors originate from a woman younger than 45 in good health and CMV-seronegative.

The chain has TRBV27 and TRBJ2-1; D unresolved. Germline lookup yields CDR1 MNHEY and CDR2 SMNVEV (reference sequence). The V gene lost 4 bases and the J gene lost 5 bases, with 6 bases spanning the gap. This CDR3 spans 12 amino acids. The CDR3 nucleotides are TGTGCCAGCAGTTCGGTGAACAATGAGCAGTTCTTC. It yields the protein CASSSVNNEQFF.

The chain combines TRBV5-1 with TRBJ2-7; possibly TRBD2 for D (5 bases). Germline assignment: CDR1 SGHRS and CDR2 YFSETQ. This CDR3 region has 15 residues. The V and J ends lost 0 bases and 3 bases respectively, with 13 bases between them. The CDR3 sequence: CASSLAIGGLYEQYF. In DNA, the CDR3 is TGCGCCAGCAGCTTGGCCATAGGTGGACTCTACGAGCAGTACTTC. Full variable domain (outside the CDR3, taken from reference TRBV5-1 and TRBJ2-7): KAGVTQTPRYLIKTRGQQVTLSCSPISGHRSVSWYQQTPGQGLQFLFEYFSETQRNKGNFPGRFSGRQFSNSRSEMNVSTLELGDSALYLCASSLAIGGLYEQYFGPGTRLTVT.

V gene TRBV5-8 combines with J gene TRBJ2-5; D gene unclear. V lost 2 bases to trimming and J lost 5 bases, with 4 bases between them. The CDR3 covers 11 residues. CDR1 SGHTS and CDR2 YDEGEE come from the germline V gene. Here the CDR3 DNA reads TGTGCCAGCAGCTTCCGGGAGACCCAGTACTTC. Protein: CASSFRETQYF.

The chain joins TRBV13 to TRBJ2-5; a weak D match, TRBD2 (5 bases). The J call may be in error: the DNA end matches TRBJ2-7 better. Germline CDR1 and CDR2: PRHDT and FYEKMQ (reference sequence). This CDR3 contains 14 residues. The CDR3 loop reads CASSLPGLLHEQYF. Written as DNA, the CDR3 is TGTGCCAGCAGCTTACCAGGACTCCTTCACGAGCAGTACTTC.

This clone came up once. The chain couples TRBV7-2 to TRBJ1-5; perhaps TRBD1 as D (5 bases). The CDR3 is 13 amino acids. Germline V gene lookup returns CDR1 SGHTA and CDR2 FQGNSA. V was trimmed by 2 bases and J by 4 bases, leaving 6 bases between them. As DNA, the CDR3 is TGTGCCAGCAGCTTAAGGACAAATCAGCCCCAGCATTTT. It codes for CASSLRTNQPQHF.

This clone was found a few times. This sequence joins TRBV27 and TRBJ2-7; D is perhaps TRBD2 (6 bases). The germline gives CDR1 MNHEY, CDR2 SMNVEV (reference sequence). The CDR3 consists of 15 residues. With 5 bases removed from V and 5 bases from J, the gap between germline ends came to 19 bases. The CDR3 bases are TGTGCCAGCAGTCCATTTGGACTACTAGGAGACGAGCAGTACTTC. Its translation is CASSPFGLLGDEQYF.

The V gene is TRBV5-6, the J gene TRBJ2-1; TRBD2 is a possible D gene (5 bases). This CDR3 is built from 15 residues. In germline, CDR1 is SGHDT, CDR2 YYEEEE. Trimming took 0 bases from V and 6 from J, leaving 13 bases between them. DNA of the CDR3: TGTGCCAGCAGCTTGGAACTAGGCGGGTCCAATGAGCAGTTCTTC. This translates into CASSLELGGSNEQFF.

J is TRBJ2-1 and V is TRBV2; 8 positions match TRBD2. With V trimmed by 5 bases and J by 9 bases, 6 bases remained unmatched. Germline CDR1 and CDR2: SNHLY and FYNNEI. The CDR3 is 13 residues long. Here the CDR3 reads CASSRTSFGEQFF. CDR3 nucleotide sequence: TGTGCCAGCAGTCGGACTAGCTTTGGTGAGCAGTTCTTC. Filled out from reference TRBV2 and TRBJ2-1, the complete variable domain reads EPEVTQTPSHQVTQMGQEVILRCVPISNHLYFYWYRQILGQKVEFLVSFYNNEISEKSEIFDDQFSVERPDGSNFTLKIRSTKLEDSAMYFCASSRTSFGEQFFGPGTRLTVL.

The V and J genes are TRBV15 and TRBJ2-3, with D possibly matching TRBD2 (6 bases). V dropped 1 base and J dropped 5 bases, with 10 bases sitting between them. This CDR3 contains 14 residues. CDR1 is LNHNV and CDR2 is YYDKDF in the germline V gene (reference sequence). The chain's CDR3 is CATSRGLVEDTQYF. The CDR3 DNA is TGTGCCACCAGCAGAGGACTAGTGGAAGATACGCAGTATTTT.

This chain uses TRBV5-1 with TRBJ2-5, with D unclear. The CDR3 length is 11 residues. Trimming cost V 3 bases and J 2 bases, with 2 bases left between them. CDR1 and CDR2 (germline): SGHRS, YFSETQ. CDR3 sequence (DNA): TGCGCCAGCAGCTCTCAAGAGACCCAGTACTTC. Its translation: CASSSQETQYF.

This chain connects TRBV4-2 to TRBJ2-6, with 10 bases matching TRBD1. V lost 1 base, J lost 4 bases, and 13 bases stayed unmatched. Germline lookup yields CDR1 LGHNA and CDR2 YNFKEQ. The CDR3 runs 20 residues. The DNA for the CDR3 is TGTGCCAGCAGCCAAGCGGGACAGGGGCCCGAGGCCTGGGGGGCCAACGTCCTGACTTTC. Translation: CASSQAGQGPEAWGANVLTF.

The rearrangement joins TRBV28 to TRBJ2-7; D possibly corresponds to TRBD2 (6 bases). The germline V gene encodes CDR1 MDHEN and CDR2 SYDVKM. V dropped 7 bases and J dropped 7 bases, with 29 bases sitting between them. This CDR3 contains 17 residues. The CDR3 protein is CASTTGWTRKAAGEQYF. CDR3 bases: TGTGCCAGCACCACCGGGTGGACAAGAAAGGCCGCGGGGGAGCAGTACTTC.

This chain uses TRBV18 with TRBJ2-7; D gene uncertain. The CDR3 sequence is 15 residues long. From germline, CDR1 is KGHSH and CDR2 LQKENI. Trimming took 2 bases from V and 2 from J, leaving 13 bases between them. CDR3 residues: CASSPNGASTYEQYF. The CDR3 nucleotides are TGTGCCAGCTCACCAAATGGCGCTAGTACCTACGAGCAGTACTTC.

This chain joins TRBV25-1 and TRBJ1-2; D unresolved. Trimming removed 2 bases from V and 5 bases from J, with 6 bases in between. Germline V gene sequence: CDR1 MGHDK, CDR2 SYGVNS. This CDR3 is 12 amino acids long. The DNA for the CDR3 is TGTGCCAGCAGTGAAGTAAATTATGGCTACACCTTC. Amino acid sequence: CASSEVNYGYTF.

The chain links TRBV30 to TRBJ2-1, with TRBD2 as a possible D gene (6 bases). The V end lost 0 bases, the J end lost 7 bases, and 16 bases lay between the germline ends. The CDR3 extends over 15 amino acids. Germline-derived CDR1 and CDR2 are GTSNPN and SVGIG (reference sequence). CDR3 in DNA: TGTGCCTGGAGTGTGGATCACGGGAGTCGAAATGAGCAGTTCTTC. Its translation: CAWSVDHGSRNEQFF.

The V and J genes are TRBV6-5 and TRBJ2-7, with TRBD1 identical over 8 bases. The CDR3 totals 12 residues. Germline CDR1 and CDR2: MNHEY and SVGAGI. V gave up 8 bases and J gave up 5 bases; unmatched junction bases: 5. The CDR3 DNA sequence: TGTGCCAGCGGCGACAGGGGCCACGAGCAGTACTTC. It translates to CASGDRGHEQYF.

The CDR3 is CASSPPLGFASGNEQFF. Written as DNA, the CDR3 is TGTGCCAGCTCACCACCCCTCGGTTTTGCTAGCGGGAATGAGCAGTTCTTC. J is TRBJ2-1 and V is TRBV18; 8 bases line up with TRBD2. V lost 0 bases and J lost 7; bases outside the gene matches: 11. Per germline, CDR1 KGHSH and CDR2 LQKENI. This CDR3 is built from 17 residues. The variable domain in full, with the rest retrieved from reference TRBV18 and TRBJ2-1, is NAGVMQNPRHLVRRRGQEARLRCSPMKGHSHVYWYRQLPEEGLKFMVYLQKENIIDESGMPKERFSAEFPKEGPSILRIQQVVRGDSAAYFCASSPPLGFASGNEQFFGPGTRLTVL.

The J gene is TRBJ2-7, the V gene TRBV28; 7 positions match TRBD2. Germline CDR1 is MDHEN and CDR2 is SYDVKM. The V gene end was trimmed by 6 bases and the J gene end by 2 bases; junction bases not matched to a gene: 7. This CDR3 spans 14 amino acids. This CDR3 is CASRRPGGAYEQYF. The CDR3 nucleotides read TGTGCCAGCAGAAGGCCGGGGGGAGCCTACGAGCAGTACTTC.

The V call is TRBV2, the J call TRBJ2-2, with TRBD2 matching 7 bases. Germline CDR1 reads SNHLY; CDR2 reads FYNNEI. CDR3 size: 16 residues. Trimming removed 5 bases from V and 4 bases from J; junction bases left unmatched: 10. The CDR3 coding sequence is TGTGCCAGCAGTCCTGCACGAGGGAGGGGCACCGGGGAGCTGTTTTTT. The encoded protein is CASSPARGRGTGELFF.

This chain links TRBV6-1 with TRBJ1-5; maybe TRBD1 (6 bases). The ends were cut back, 7 bases at V and 5 bases at J, with 15 bases in the middle. The CDR3 sequence is 14 residues long. The germline V gene encodes CDR1 MNHNS and CDR2 SASEGT. The CDR3 DNA is TGTGCCAGCAAAACCAGGGGCCCCTATCAGCCCCAGCATTTT. Protein product: CASKTRGPYQPQHF.

In the case of this clone: One end of the junction fails to match germline, which may point to a read error. The chain links TRBV28 to TRBJ2-1; 11 nucleotides agree with TRBD2. CDR3 length: 18 amino acids. CDR1 is MDHEN and CDR2 is SYDVKM in the germline V gene. The DNA of the CDR3 is TGTGCCGGCAGTGGTGGGGGTAGCGGGAGGGGGATCTACAATGAGCAGTTCTTC. Amino acids: CAGSGGGSGRGIYNEQFF.

The rearrangement joins TRBV7-9 to TRBJ2-1; 8 nucleotides line up with TRBD2. The V and J ends lost 5 bases and 6 bases, in that order; junction bases with no gene match: 6. From germline, CDR1 is SEHNR and CDR2 FQNEAQ (reference sequence). The CDR3 is made up of 14 amino acids. CDR3 amino acids: CASSLRLASNEQFF. The CDR3 bases are TGTGCCAGCAGCCTTAGACTAGCGAGCAATGAGCAGTTCTTC.

This clone was detected only a few times. This chain connects TRBV10-1 to TRBJ1-1, with D unresolved. Trimming stripped 6 bases from V and 6 bases from J, with 23 bases between. The CDR3 is 16 residues long. The germline V gene encodes CDR1 WNHNN and CDR2 SYGVQD (reference sequence). The chain's CDR3 is CASSEGGMPSWSEAFF. Here the CDR3 DNA reads TGCGCCAGCAGCGAGGGAGGTATGCCTTCCTGGTCTGAAGCTTTCTTT.

Only a few counts were recorded for this clone. This chain uses TRBV6-5 with TRBJ1-6; 7 bases are shared with TRBD1. This CDR3 comprises 14 residues. The V and J ends lost 5 bases and 14 bases, in that order; junction bases with no gene match: 12. Germline CDR1 and CDR2: MNHEY and SVGAGI. CDR3 loop: CASSQGTVGISLHF. The CDR3 region has the DNA TGTGCCAGCAGTCAAGGGACAGTGGGAATCTCCCTCCACTTT.

The genes are TRBV7-2 and TRBJ2-5; 10 bases map to TRBD2. The DNA end lines up better with TRBJ2-7; the J call may be wrong. The CDR3 is made up of 15 amino acids. Germline CDR1 SGHTA, CDR2 FQGNSA. The CDR3 region is CATGTSGMKSYEQYF. CDR3 bases: TGTGCCACCGGTACTAGCGGGATGAAATCCTACGAGCAGTACTTC.

The count of this clone is one. The rearrangement joins TRBV29-1 to TRBJ2-1, with 10 bases matching TRBD2. Per the germline V gene, CDR1 is SQVTM and CDR2 is ANQGSEA. The CDR3 runs to 16 residues. Trimming took 5 bases from V and 4 from J; bases not matched to a gene: 11. CDR3 loop: CSVWLSLAGIYNEQFF. In DNA, the CDR3 is TGCAGCGTTTGGTTGTCACTAGCGGGAATTTACAATGAGCAGTTCTTC.

The gene calls are TRBV28 and TRBJ1-5, with D maybe TRBD1 (5 bases). CDR3 length equals 16 residues. Germline loops: CDR1 MDHEN, CDR2 SYDVKM. The V end lost 5 bases, the J end lost 0 bases, and 14 bases lay between the germline ends. Written as DNA, the CDR3 is TGTGCCAGCAGTCCAAGCCCAGGGATTAGCAATCAGCCCCAGCATTTT. Translating it yields CASSPSPGISNQPQHF.